This TCR beta chain is drawn from a study of control samples from healthy donors and cancer patients. With V trimmed by 5 bases and J by 9 bases, 22 bases remained unmatched. The CDR3 extends over 18 amino acids. Germline V gene data show CDR1 as GTSNPN and CDR2 as SVGIG (reference sequence). Using immunoSEQ multiplex PCR, the repertoire was profiled, and TCRdb retains in-frame clones only, with some absent. The sample consists of about 89,000 clones, under 90% of them appearing once. The receptor was isolated from a woman aged 40 to 55 in good health. The rearrangement uses TRBV30 and TRBJ2-3; TRBD2 matches 11 bases. Sequenced material: blood. CDR3 sequence: CAWALAGGPSRNRLTQYF. CDR3 bases: TGTGCCTGGGCCCTAGCGGGGGGCCCTTCTCGCAATCGGTTGACGCAGTATTTT.